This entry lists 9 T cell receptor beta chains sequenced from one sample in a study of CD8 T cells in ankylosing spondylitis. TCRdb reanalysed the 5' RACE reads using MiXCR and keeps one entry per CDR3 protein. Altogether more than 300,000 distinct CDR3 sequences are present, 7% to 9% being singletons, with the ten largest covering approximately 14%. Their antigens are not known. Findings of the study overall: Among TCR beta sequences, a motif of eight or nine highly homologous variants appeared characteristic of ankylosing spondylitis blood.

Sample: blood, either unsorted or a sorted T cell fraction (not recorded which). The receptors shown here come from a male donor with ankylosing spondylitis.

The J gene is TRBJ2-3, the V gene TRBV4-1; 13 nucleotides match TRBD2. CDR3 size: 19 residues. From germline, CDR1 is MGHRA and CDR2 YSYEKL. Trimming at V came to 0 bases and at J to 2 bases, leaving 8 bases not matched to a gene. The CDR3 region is CASSQDPLAGGDHTDTQYF. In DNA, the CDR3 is TGCGCCAGCAGCCAAGATCCACTAGCGGGAGGGGACCACACAGATACGCAGTATTTT.

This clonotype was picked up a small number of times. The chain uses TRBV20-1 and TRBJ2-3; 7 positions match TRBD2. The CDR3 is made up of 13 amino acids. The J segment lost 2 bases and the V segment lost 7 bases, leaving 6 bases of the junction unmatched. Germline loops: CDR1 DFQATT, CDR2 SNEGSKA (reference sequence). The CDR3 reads CSGKRDDTDTQYF. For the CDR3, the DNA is TGCAGTGGGAAGCGGGATGACACAGATACGCAGTATTTT.

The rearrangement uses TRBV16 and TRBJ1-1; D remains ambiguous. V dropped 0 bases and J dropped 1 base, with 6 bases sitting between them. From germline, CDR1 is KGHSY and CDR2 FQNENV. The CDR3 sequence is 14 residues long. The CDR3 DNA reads TGTGCCAGCAGCCAATCAGCAGAGAACACTGAAGCTTTCTTT. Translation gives CASSQSAENTEAFF.

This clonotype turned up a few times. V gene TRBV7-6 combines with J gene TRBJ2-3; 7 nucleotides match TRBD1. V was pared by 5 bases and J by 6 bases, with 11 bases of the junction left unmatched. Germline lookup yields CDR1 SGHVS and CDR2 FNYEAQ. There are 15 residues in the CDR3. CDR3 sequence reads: CASSLLLGGSDTQYF. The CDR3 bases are TGTGCCAGCAGCCTCCTACTAGGGGGCTCGGATACGCAGTATTTT. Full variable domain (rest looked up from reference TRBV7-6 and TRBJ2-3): GAGVSQSPRYKVTKRGQDVALRCDPISGHVSLYWYRQALGQGPEFLTYFNYEAQQDKSGLPNDRFSAERPEGSISTLTIQRTEQRDSAMYRCASSLLLGGSDTQYFGPGTRLTVL.

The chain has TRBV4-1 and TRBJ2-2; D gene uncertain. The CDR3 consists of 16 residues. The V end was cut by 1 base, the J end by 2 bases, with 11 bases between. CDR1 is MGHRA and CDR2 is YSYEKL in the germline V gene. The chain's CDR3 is CASSQVAAANTGELFF. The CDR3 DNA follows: TGCGCCAGCAGCCAAGTCGCGGCAGCAAACACCGGGGAGCTGTTTTTT.

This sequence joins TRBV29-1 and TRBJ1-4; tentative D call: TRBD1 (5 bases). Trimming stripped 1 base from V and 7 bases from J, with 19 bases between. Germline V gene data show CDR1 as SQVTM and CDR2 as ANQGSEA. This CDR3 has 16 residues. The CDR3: CSVEATKGRFGEKLFF. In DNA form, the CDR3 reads TGCAGCGTTGAAGCCACAAAGGGGAGGTTTGGTGAAAAACTGTTTTTT.

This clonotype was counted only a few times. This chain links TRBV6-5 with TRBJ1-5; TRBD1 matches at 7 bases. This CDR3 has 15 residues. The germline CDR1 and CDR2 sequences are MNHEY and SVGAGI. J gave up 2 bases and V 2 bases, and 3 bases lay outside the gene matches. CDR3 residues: CASSYLGQGNQPQHF. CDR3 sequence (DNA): TGTGCCAGCAGTTACCTTGGACAGGGCAATCAGCCCCAGCATTTT.

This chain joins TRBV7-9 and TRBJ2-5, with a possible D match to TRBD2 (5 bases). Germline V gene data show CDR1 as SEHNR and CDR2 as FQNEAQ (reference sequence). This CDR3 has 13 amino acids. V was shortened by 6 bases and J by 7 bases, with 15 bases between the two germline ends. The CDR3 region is CASSLTSVGTQYF. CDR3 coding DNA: TGTGCCAGCAGTCTTACTAGTGTAGGGACCCAGTACTTC.

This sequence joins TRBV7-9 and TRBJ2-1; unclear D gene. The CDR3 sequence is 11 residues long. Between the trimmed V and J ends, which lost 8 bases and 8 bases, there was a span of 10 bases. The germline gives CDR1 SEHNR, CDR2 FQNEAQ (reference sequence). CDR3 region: CASRSIHEQFF. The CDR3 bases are TGTGCCAGCCGTAGCATTCATGAGCAGTTCTTC.